The source of this T cell receptor beta chain is a study of blood T cell repertoires in COVID-19. Repertoires were generated with immunoSEQ multiplex PCR, while TCRdb's copy carries only in-frame clones and drops some. The sample has about 230,000 clones; 80% to 85% are singletons. This receptor was identified in a man aged 45-65 years with active or convalescent COVID-19. The material sequenced was peripheral blood.

CDR3 nucleotide sequence: TGTGCCAGCAGCTACGACAGGGGAGGCTACGAGCAGTACTTC. Translation gives CASSYDRGGYEQYF. The rearrangement uses TRBV6-5 and TRBJ2-7; 8 positions agree with TRBD1. J gave up 3 bases and V 6 bases, and 7 bases lay outside the gene matches. The CDR3 runs 14 residues. Germline assignment: CDR1 MNHEY and CDR2 SVGAGI.